This T cell receptor beta chain was sequenced during a study of cytomegalovirus exposure and HLA in healthy donors. As for the study in general: Of 398 genotyped donors, about 80% clustered with self-reported Caucasian donors.

The germline V gene has CDR1 SGHVS and CDR2 FQNEAQ. The CDR3 has 17 amino acids. V lost 5 bases and J lost 0, with 17 bases in between. Researchers ran the PCR with 60 Vbeta and 13 Jbeta primers. Measured with immunoSEQ multiplex PCR; TCRdb has only the in-frame clones, and not every one. The data hold 180,000 or so clones, with 77% observed a single time. To note about this clone: Its antigen is not identified.

Study-level findings and limits: Per a prior analysis, the majority of TCR beta V segments were productive roughly 87% or roughly 30% of the time. Equally common other TCR beta chains were less clonally expanded than HLA-associated ones, a later analysis found.

Likely unrecorded immune exposures existed in these nominally healthy donors. The rearrangement joins TRBV7-8 to TRBJ2-1; possible D gene TRBD1, 5 bases. What was sequenced was PBMCs. This receptor was obtained from a woman aged 60-75 years in good health and CMV-seropositive. CDR3 residues: CASSLAGRGLSYNEQFF. The CDR3 nucleotides read TGTGCCAGCAGCCTCGCTGGTAGGGGCCTCTCCTACAATGAGCAGTTCTTC.